This entry features one T cell receptor (beta chain) sequence. Its recognized antigen is unknown. Per-nucleotide qualities are absent, and no much larger clonotype sits a single base away. This sample was taken from a study of T cell responses to AZD1222 COVID-19 vaccine (dated by TCRdb to the early 2020s). The study in broad terms: Because spike-specific TCR depth and breadth did not differ between the two schedules, AZD1222 recipients who got a second dose at roughly 4 weeks were pooled with those who got a second dose at roughly 12 weeks. TCR sequencing was performed for approximately 240 trial participants, of whom 207 were given two doses of AZD1222 and some 26 were given two doses of MenACWY control vaccine. Trial participants were enrolled by age into 18-55, 56-69 and 70-plus year subgroups, with approximately 160, 26 and 62 TCR-sequenced participants respectively. The investigation overall reported the following: Reportedly, almost half of the unique spike-specific TCRs recognized epitopes lying outside the regions that are mutated in the B.1.351 and B.1.1.7 variants. Participants were mostly white British, with more females than males. The authors suggested clonal diversity may have been underestimated. Because no day 14 peak-response samples were available, the repertoires could be characterized only after the peak T cell response. A significant rise in spike-specific TCR breadth and depth was observed after two AZD1222 doses relative to day 0 and relative to MenACWY recipients. Conclusions about previously exposed vaccinees are limited because only five or six AZD1222 recipients were SARS-CoV-2 seropositive at baseline. The 56-69-year group was small, and its depth increase did not reach significance, likely because of low power. The whole spike protein was spanned by vaccine-associated CD4 TCRs, and dominant responses were seen in regions 160-218 and 743-854.

Read against the paper, the sample's time point label means: baseline before first vaccination. Samples from vaccinated people were obtained from the UK trials COV001 and COV002, which included a single-blind randomized controlled phase 2/3 trial of AZD1222 (ChAdOx1 nCoV-19) in healthy adults. For TCRbeta chain sequencing, PBMC samples from trial participants were taken at day 0 and at day 28 after the second dose. The CDR3 regions of human TCRbeta chains were analyzed by immunosequencing. From the authors' description of their analysis: TCRs in the repertoires were compared against a reference library of SARS-CoV-2-specific TCRs that had been generated with the MIRA antigen-specificity platform. Breadth meant the fraction of unique TCRs that were SARS-CoV-2-associated, whereas depth meant the fraction of total T cells that were SARS-CoV-2-associated. Each spike-specific TCR was assigned to its reactive spike region and to a CD4 or CD8 class using the MIRA data. Log10-transformed breadth and depth values were compared by one-way ANOVA with Sidak's multiple comparisons tests. Imported from immuneACCESS, the table was reduced by TCRdb to in-frame sequences with V and J called. These copies leave out some clones; in studies compared against another copy, an unresolved V gene accounts for under half, and the cause of the remainder is not known. V and J calls and clone size are those listed in that table; D and trimming were worked out from the DNA. Within this sample are about 99,000 clones, with approximately 89% of them counted one time only. The ten largest make up approximately 18% of the sample.

The CDR3 contains 15 residues, cysteine and phenylalanine counted. Left in the record is the CDR3 DNA by itself, 45 bases read in frame from the first base. As encoded in the germline V gene, CDR1 is MNHNS while CDR2 is SASEGT. After removal of 3 bases from V and 5 bases from J, the junction retains 9 bases not matched to a gene. This chain joins TRBV6-1 to TRBJ1-2; 7 central bases correspond to TRBD1. The receptor was isolated from an adult in good health. The input for sequencing was peripheral blood, taken on day 0 of AZD1222 vaccination. The CDR3 corresponds to CASSDFSTGIYGYTF. The DNA is as follows: TGTGCCAGCAGTGATTTTTCGACAGGGATTTATGGCTACACCTTC.